Reported below is one T cell receptor beta chain. Its antigen is unknown. This CDR3 contains 19 residues. Germline loops: CDR1 SGHTA, CDR2 FQGNSA. Combining a sample-barcoded 5' primer with a J-beta primer mix, a second PCR ran for roughly 6 to 12 cycles. Using its own MiXCR run on the 5' RACE reads, TCRdb lists one record per CDR3 protein. This sample carries about 1.5 million distinct CDR3 sequences, around 39% of them seen once, and the ten largest clones take roughly 8.2%. The sample, about 9.7 milliliters of peripheral blood, was drawn from each donor. The data stem from a study of blood T cells in healthy people across ages. Notes on the study in general: Observed TCR beta diversity showed a strong correlation with the percentage of naive T cells as measured by flow cytometry.

This sequence was found in a woman aged 18-29 years in good health. The sequencing input was blood. This rearrangement joins TRBV7-2 to TRBJ2-1; 9 nucleotides line up with TRBD2. The DNA end is a closer match to TRBJ2-7, so the J assignment may be wrong. The CDR3 reads CASSPGTSLEWSSYNEQYF. CDR3 DNA: TGTGCCAGCAGCCCCGGGACTAGCCTCGAATGGAGCTCCTACAATGAGCAGTACTTC.